This T cell receptor (beta chain) was captured in a study of blood T cell repertoires in COVID-19. Study-level background: There were acute and convalescent COVID-19 samples, and they came from the United States, Italy and Spain. Nucleic acid was either cDNA or gDNA, and it came from T cells, B-cell-depleted T cells, or PBMCs.

Source study methods: Amplification of reference gene primers provided the estimated nucleated cell counts. Measured with immunoSEQ multiplex PCR; TCRdb has only the in-frame clones, and not every one. That table is the source of V, J and clone size, and D and trimming were worked out from the DNA. The repertoire holds approximately 69,000 clones, around four fifths seen once, with over 15% in the top ten. CDR1 and CDR2 from the germline V gene are SGHNT and YYREEE (reference sequence). V dropped 0 bases and J dropped 4; count of bases not matched to a gene: 3. This CDR3 has 15 residues. Material: peripheral blood. The sequence was obtained from a woman aged 80 or over with acute or convalescent COVID-19. The rearrangement uses TRBV5-4 and TRBJ1-1, with 10 positions matching TRBD1. CDR3 region: CASSLGQGASTEAFF. CDR3 DNA: TGTGCCAGCAGCTTGGGACAGGGGGCGAGCACTGAAGCTTTCTTT. Complete variable domain (other parts from reference TRBV5-4 and TRBJ1-1): ETGVTQSPTHLIKTRGQQVTLRCSSQSGHNTVSWYQQALGQGPQFIFQYYREEENGRGNFPPRFSGLQFPNYSSELNVNALELDDSALYLCASSLGQGASTEAFFGQGTRLTVV.